The rows below give T cell receptor beta chains drawn from one sample of a study of shared clonotypes between healthy human individuals. Using immunoSEQ multiplex PCR, the repertoire was profiled, and TCRdb retains in-frame clones only, with some absent. The sample lists roughly 1,500,000 clones, around 98.5% seen once, with 0.36% in the top ten. The sample was naive CD4+ T cells sorted from blood. The receptors shown here come from a man aged 25 to 40 in good health. Both conserved end residues are part of each CDR3. D genes are given only for firm matches. Not every row has a clone size; where given, it reads once, few, many or a size class.

>TRBJ2-3|-|-|12|TRBV5-6
CASSSRTDTQYF
TGTGCCAGCAGCTCTAGGACAGATACGCAGTATTTT
>TRBJ2-1|-|TRBD1|17|TRBV2
CASRRGQGISSYNEQFF
TGTGCCAGCAGACGCGGACAGGGAATAAGCTCCTACAATGAGCAGTTCTTC
>TRBJ2-1|-|TRBD2|16|TRBV6-1
CASSVNPAGSPGEQFF
TGTGCCAGCAGTGTTAATCCAGCGGGATCCCCCGGGGAGCAGTTCTTC
>TRBJ1-1|-|-|14|TRBV4-2
CASSQEVTPTEAFF
TGTGCCAGCAGCCAAGAGGTTACCCCCACTGAAGCTTTCTTT
>TRBJ2-7|-|TRBD2|15|TRBV7-2
CASSLGWREKYEQYF
TGTGCCAGCAGCTTAGGATGGCGGGAGAAGTACGAGCAGTACTTC
>TRBJ2-3|-|-|15|TRBV9
CASSVASISTDTQYF
TGTGCCAGCAGCGTAGCCTCGATAAGCACAGATACGCAGTATTTT
>TRBJ2-7|-|TRBD1|14|TRBV5-6
CASRRETGIYEQYF
TGTGCCAGCAGGCGAGAGACAGGGATCTACGAGCAGTACTTC
>TRBJ2-1|-|-|15|TRBV9
CASSLAPGVVYEQFF
TGTGCCAGCAGTCTGGCGCCGGGAGTGGTCTATGAGCAGTTCTTC
>TRBJ2-5|-|-|14|TRBV5-4
CASSRGTEQETQYF
TGTGCCAGCAGCCGAGGGACCGAACAAGAGACCCAGTACTTC
>TRBJ2-7|once|-|14|TRBV28
CASSSASSPYEQYF
TGTGCCAGCAGTTCGGCCTCTTCACCCTACGAGCAGTACTTC
>TRBJ2-7|-|TRBD1|15|TRBV25-1
CASSDPRTGGYEQYF
TGTGCCAGCAGTGACCCAAGGACAGGGGGCTACGAGCAGTACTTC
>TRBJ2-7|-|-|13|TRBV11-2
CASSLERAYEQYF
TGTGCCAGCAGCTTAGAGAGGGCCTACGAGCAGTACTTC
>TRBJ2-3|-|TRBD2|15|TRBV9
CASSESGGITDTQYF
TGTGCCAGCAGCGAAAGCGGGGGGATCACAGATACGCAGTATTTT
>TRBJ2-3|once|TRBD2|13|TRBV5-4
CASSLIAGVGQYF
TGTGCCAGCAGCTTGATTGCGGGAGTCGGGCAGTATTTT
>TRBJ2-7|-|-|15|TRBV9
CASSGSGILTSEQYF
TGTGCCAGCAGCGGATCCGGGATCCTGACCTCCGAGCAGTACTTC
>TRBJ1-5|-|-|17|TRBV6-1
CASSAYRRRGSNQPQHF
TGTGCCAGCAGTGCATACAGGAGACGGGGTAGCAATCAGCCCCAGCATTTT
>TRBJ1-5|-|-|13|TRBV4-3
CASSQGVRTPQHF
TGCGCCAGCAGCCAGGGGGTTCGAACGCCCCAGCATTTT
>TRBJ2-3|-|-|12|TRBV6-1
CASSVRSDTQYF
TGTGCCAGCAGTGTCCGATCCGATACGCAGTATTTT
>TRBJ1-1|-|TRBD1|15|TRBV7-6
CASSLRGPPHTEAFF
TGTGCCAGCAGCTTAAGGGGGCCCCCCCACACTGAAGCTTTCTTT
>TRBJ1-1|-|TRBD1|16|TRBV4-3
CASSPRTGLVSTEAFF
TGCGCCAGCAGCCCTAGGACAGGGTTGGTGAGCACTGAAGCTTTCTTT
>TRBJ1-1|-|-|15|TRBV2
CASSELQPMNTEAFF
TGTGCCAGCAGTGAATTGCAGCCCATGAACACTGAAGCTTTCTTT
>TRBJ2-5|-|TRBD1|15|TRBV6-6
CASSRRQGAEETQYF
TGTGCCAGCAGCCGGAGACAGGGGGCGGAAGAGACCCAGTACTTC
>TRBJ1-3|-|-|14|TRBV29-1
CSVLLLSSGNTIYF
TGCAGCGTTCTCCTCCTAAGCTCTGGAAACACCATATATTTT
>TRBJ2-4|-|-|14|TRBV7-9
CASSLTSGRDIQYF
TGTGCCAGCAGCTTAACCTCAGGAAGGGACATTCAGTACTTC
>TRBJ2-7|-|-|9|TRBV9
CAMSHEQYF
TGTGCCATGTCGCACGAGCAGTACTTC
>TRBJ2-3|-|TRBD1|14|TRBV19
CASSRTGVRDTQYF
TGTGCCAGTAGCCGGACAGGGGTAAGGGATACGCAGTATTTT
>TRBJ2-1|-|-|16|TRBV2
CASRELRHPDLDEQFF
TGTGCCAGCAGGGAATTGAGGCACCCCGACCTCGATGAGCAGTTCTTC
>TRBJ2-5|-|-|13|TRBV5-4
CASSRDNGETQYF
TGTGCCAGCAGTCGGGATAATGGAGAGACCCAGTACTTC
>TRBJ2-5|once|-|18|TRBV27
CASSLSGGLSPEGETQYF
TGTGCCAGCAGTTTATCGGGCGGTCTCAGCCCGGAGGGTGAGACCCAGTACTTC
>TRBJ2-1|-|TRBD2|15|TRBV7-9
CASTPLAGSYNEQFF
TGTGCCAGCACCCCACTAGCGGGCTCCTACAATGAGCAGTTCTTC
>TRBJ1-1|-|-|11|TRBV20-1
CSAKGNTEAFF
TGCAGTGCGAAAGGGAACACTGAAGCTTTCTTT
>TRBJ2-7|-|-|13|TRBV6-5
CASSYGGDYEQYF
TGTGCCAGCAGTTACGGAGGGGACTACGAGCAGTACTTC
>TRBJ1-5|-|-|13|TRBV4-1
CASSQALDQPQHF
TGCGCCAGCAGCCAAGCCCTCGATCAGCCCCAGCATTTT
>TRBJ2-1|-|TRBD2|14|TRBV2
CASTSSGTYNEQFF
TGTGCCAGCACTTCTAGCGGGACGTACAATGAGCAGTTCTTC
>TRBJ2-3|-|TRBD2|18|TRBV7-2
CASSLKGIGRRVTDTQYF
TGTGCCAGCAGCTTAAAGGGGATCGGGAGGAGGGTAACAGATACGCAGTATTTT
>TRBJ2-7|-|-|18|TRBV18
CASSPLNLFDDVAYEQYF
TGTGCCAGCTCACCACTTAACTTATTCGACGACGTAGCCTACGAGCAGTACTTC
>TRBJ2-7|-|TRBD1|13|TRBV5-1
CASRPDRVGEQYF
TGCGCCAGCAGACCGGACAGGGTGGGCGAGCAGTACTTC
>TRBJ2-7|few|TRBD2|13|TRBV7-2
CASSLPGTRLQYF
TGTGCCAGCAGCCTACCCGGGACTAGGCTGCAGTACTTC
>TRBJ1-2|once|-|11|TRBV6-1
CASNRAHGYTF
TGTGCCTCCAACAGGGCCCATGGCTACACCTTC
>TRBJ2-7|-|TRBD1|16|TRBV27
CASSIRLGTGGVEQYF
TGTGCCAGCAGTATACGCCTCGGGACAGGGGGCGTCGAGCAGTACTTC
>TRBJ2-7|-|-|12|TRBV29-1
CSVGDGSYEQYF
TGCAGCGTAGGGGACGGTTCCTACGAGCAGTACTTC
>TRBJ1-4|-|-|14|TRBV4-1
CASSQEARGEKLFF
TGCGCCAGCAGCCAGGAAGCGCGGGGTGAAAAACTGTTTTTT